These T cell receptor beta chains were read from a single sample in a study of control samples from healthy donors and cancer patients. The repertoire was sequenced with immunoSEQ multiplex PCR; TCRdb's copy has only in-frame clones and lacks some. The data show tens of thousands of clones, around nine tenths seen once. Material: PBMCs. These receptors all come from a woman aged 60 to 75 with head and neck cancer. The CDR3 runs from the conserved cysteine through the conserved F or W. A D gene is named only where the DNA matches it firmly. Size values are once, few and many counts, or a class for expanded clones, and some rows have none.

J gene,D gene,V gene,clone size,CDR3 protein,CDR3 DNA
TRBJ2-2,-,TRBV11-3,-,CASSPRGTGELFF,TGTGCCAGCAGCCCCCGGGGCACCGGGGAGCTGTTTTTT
TRBJ2-5,-,TRBV7-8,-,CASSGRDELGGFSLRETQYF,TGTGCCAGCAGCGGAAGGGATGAATTGGGAGGTTTTAGTTTACGAGAGACCCAGTACTTC
TRBJ1-2,TRBD1,TRBV28,once,CASTIFGQGNYGYTF,TGTGCCAGCACAATTTTTGGACAGGGGAACTATGGCTACACCTTC
TRBJ1-1,-,TRBV19,-,CASSIGLENTEAFF,TGTGCCAGTAGTATAGGCCTGGAGAACACTGAAGCTTTCTTT
TRBJ2-3,-,TRBV19,-,CASSIRGLVTDTQYF,TGTGCCAGTAGTATACGGGGGCTAGTAACAGATACGCAGTATTTT
TRBJ2-7,-,TRBV6-1,-,CASRSGGHFPYEQYF,TGTGCCAGCAGGTCGGGTGGGCATTTCCCCTACGAGCAGTACTTC
TRBJ1-1,-,TRBV6-2/TRBV6-3,-,CASSSQRTQGRIF,TGTGCCAGCAGTTCCCAGAGGACCCAGGGACGAATCTTT
TRBJ2-1,-,TRBV7-9,-,CASSLLFNWYNEQFF,TGTGCCAGCAGCTTACTTTTTAATTGGTACAATGAGCAGTTCTTC
TRBJ1-5,TRBD1,TRBV24-1,-,CATSASGTGSQPQHF,TGTGCCACCAGTGCGTCCGGGACAGGGAGTCAGCCCCAGCATTTT
TRBJ2-2,TRBD2,TRBV2,-,CASGLSGTNTGELFF,TGTGCCAGCGGCCTGAGCGGGACGAACACCGGGGAGCTGTTTTTT
TRBJ2-3,TRBD1,TRBV6-2/TRBV6-3,-,CASSSALQGWEDTQYF,TGTGCCAGCAGTTCCGCTTTACAGGGGTGGGAAGATACGCAGTATTTT
TRBJ2-7,-,TRBV30,few,CAWIKGGAYEQYF,TGTGCCTGGATCAAGGGAGGTGCCTACGAGCAGTACTTC
TRBJ1-2,-,TRBV20-1,-,CSASPGVNYGYTF,TGCAGTGCTAGTCCAGGGGTTAACTATGGCTACACCTTC
TRBJ2-5,TRBD1,TRBV25-1,-,CASSEYQGAWLETQYF,TGTGCCAGCAGTGAATACCAGGGGGCTTGGTTAGAGACCCAGTACTTC
TRBJ1-2,-,TRBV19,once,CASSDRARGNGYTF,TGTGCCAGTAGTGACCGGGCCCGAGGGAATGGCTACACCTTC
TRBJ1-2,-,TRBV2,once,CASSEVSDNYGYTF,TGTGCCAGCAGTGAGGTCAGCGATAACTATGGCTACACCTTC
TRBJ2-1,TRBD2,TRBV5-1,-,CASSSGREGFDEQFF,TGCGCCAGCAGCTCTGGGCGGGAGGGCTTCGATGAGCAGTTCTTC
TRBJ2-5,-,TRBV6-5,once,CASSTSSGRLETQYF,TGTGCCAGCAGTACCTCGAGTGGGCGGCTGGAGACCCAGTACTTC
TRBJ2-3,-,TRBV7-9,-,CASSSRGTDTQYF,TGTGCCAGCAGCTCCAGGGGCACAGATACGCAGTATTTT
TRBJ2-5,-,TRBV11-2,-,CASSFNSQETQYF,TGTGCCAGCAGCTTCAACTCCCAAGAGACCCAGTACTTC
TRBJ1-6,TRBD1,TRBV28,-,CASNPRGGQDSPLHF,TGTGCCAGCAACCCCAGGGGGGGGCAAGATTCACCCCTCCACTTT
TRBJ2-1,-,TRBV4-1,-,CASSHTTYLDEQFF,TGCGCCAGCAGCCACACCACATACTTGGATGAGCAGTTCTTC
TRBJ2-5,TRBD1,TRBV27,-,CASSLTGGGETQYF,TGTGCCAGCAGTTTAACAGGGGGCGGAGAGACCCAGTACTTC
TRBJ1-4,-,TRBV30,-,CAWDLQGNEKLFF,TGTGCCTGGGATTTACAGGGTAATGAAAAACTGTTTTTT
TRBJ2-1,-,TRBV11-1,-,CASSFILGPGDEQFF,TGTGCCAGCAGCTTCATACTGGGTCCAGGCGATGAGCAGTTCTTC
TRBJ1-1,-,TRBV5-4,-,CASRLGLDSLEAFF,TGTGCCAGCAGGCTCGGACTTGACAGCCTTGAAGCTTTCTTT
TRBJ2-3,TRBD1,TRBV6-2/TRBV6-3,-,CASSQGQGSTDTQYF,TGTGCCAGCAGTCAGGGACAGGGTAGCACAGATACGCAGTATTTT
TRBJ1-4,-,TRBV4-3,-,CASSQRATNEKLFF,TGCGCCAGCAGCCAAAGGGCCACTAATGAAAAACTGTTTTTT
TRBJ2-2,-,TRBV19,-,CASTLLGLGAINTGELFF,TGTGCCAGTACCCTTCTTGGGTTGGGAGCTATTAACACCGGGGAGCTGTTTTTT
TRBJ1-2,-,TRBV30,-,CAWIKIETGKDYGYTF,TGTGCCTGGATCAAGATCGAAACAGGGAAGGACTATGGCTACACCTTC
TRBJ1-1,TRBD1,TRBV5-4,-,CASSAPTGIGEAFF,TGTGCCAGCAGCGCCCCGACAGGGATCGGCGAAGCTTTCTTT
TRBJ1-4,TRBD1,TRBV5-1,-,CASSLGQGTGLEKLFF,TGCGCCAGCAGCCTCGGCCAAGGGACAGGGCTAGAAAAACTGTTTTTT
TRBJ1-3,-,TRBV29-1,-,CSGQNRADTIYF,TGCAGCGGGCAGAACAGGGCTGACACCATATATTTT
TRBJ2-1,-,TRBV7-8,-,CASSFYRSYNEQFF,TGTGCCAGCAGCTTTTACAGGTCGTACAATGAGCAGTTCTTC
TRBJ2-1,TRBD2,TRBV11-3,-,CASSFRGGNNEQFF,TGTGCCAGCAGCTTTCGGGGGGGAAACAATGAGCAGTTCTTC
TRBJ1-5,TRBD1,TRBV28,-,CASSLPGQGARNF,TGTGCCAGCAGTTTACCGGGACAGGGGGCTAGAAATTTT
TRBJ2-1,TRBD2,TRBV30,few,CAWSAGLAGNQQFF,TGTGCCTGGAGTGCGGGACTAGCGGGCAATCAGCAGTTCTTC
TRBJ2-5,-,TRBV3-1/TRBV3-2,-,CASSQGRGPQETQYF,TGTGCCAGCAGCCAAGGAAGGGGACCCCAAGAGACCCAGTACTTC
TRBJ1-3,-,TRBV10-2,-,CASSESIEAGNTIYF,TGCGCCAGCAGTGAGTCCATTGAAGCTGGAAACACCATATATTTT
TRBJ1-2,TRBD1,TRBV9,once,CASSAGGLTNYGYTF,TGTGCCAGCAGCGCAGGGGGGCTGACTAACTATGGCTACACCTTC
TRBJ1-5,TRBD1,TRBV15,-,CATSRDIALGDRNQPQHF,TGTGCCACCAGCAGAGATATTGCTCTGGGGGACAGAAATCAGCCCCAGCATTTT
TRBJ1-1,-,TRBV15,-,CATSKGSNTEAFF,TGTGCCACCAGCAAGGGCTCGAACACTGAAGCTTTCTTT
TRBJ2-7,TRBD1,TRBV28,-,CASSSSGTGFYEQYF,TGTGCCAGCAGTTCCTCCGGGACAGGGTTCTACGAGCAGTACTTC
TRBJ1-6,-,TRBV27,-,CASSLGQGNSPLHF,TGTGCCAGCAGTTTGGGGCAGGGGAATTCACCCCTCCACTTT
TRBJ2-7,TRBD1,TRBV4-2,-,CASSHSGTGAYEQYF,TGTGCCAGCAGCCACAGCGGGACAGGGGCCTACGAGCAGTACTTC
TRBJ1-1,TRBD1,TRBV19,-,CASSIGGTGVKNTEAFF,TGTGCCAGTAGTATAGGGGGGACAGGGGTGAAGAACACTGAAGCTTTCTTT
TRBJ2-5,-,TRBV30,-,CAWSPPRTLAAVETQYF,TGTGCCTGGAGTCCCCCTCGAACCTTAGCAGCGGTGGAGACCCAGTACTTC
TRBJ2-3,TRBD2,TRBV5-1,-,CASSLGLAGGQDTQYF,TGCGCCAGCAGCTTGGGACTAGCGGGAGGTCAGGATACGCAGTATTTT
TRBJ2-6,-,TRBV18,-,CASSPTVPSGANVLTF,TGTGCCAGCTCACCGACAGTCCCCTCTGGGGCCAACGTCCTGACTTTC
TRBJ1-6,-,TRBV7-2,-,CASTFSGGIYNSPLHF,TGTGCCAGCACCTTTTCGGGGGGCATCTATAATTCACCCCTCCACTTT
TRBJ2-1,-,TRBV5-1,-,CASSSTGNPYNEQFF,TGCGCCAGCAGCTCTACAGGGAATCCCTACAATGAGCAGTTCTTC
TRBJ2-5,TRBD2,TRBV7-2,-,CASSRRPSGSKETQYF,TGTGCCAGCAGCAGGCGGCCTAGCGGGAGTAAAGAGACCCAGTACTTC
TRBJ1-5,-,TRBV6-6,-,CASTPDSNQPQHF,TGTGCCAGCACCCCGGACAGCAATCAGCCCCAGCATTTT
TRBJ2-2,TRBD2,TRBV5-4,-,CAINSGRNTGELFF,TGTGCCATCAATAGCGGGAGGAACACCGGGGAGCTGTTTTTT
TRBJ1-1,-,TRBV20-1,once,CSASPRQRRNTEAFF,TGCAGTGCTAGTCCCCGACAGAGAAGGAACACTGAAGCTTTCTTT